The 16 T cell receptor beta chains below were found in one sample sequenced in a study of blood T cells in healthy people across ages. For the second PCR, which ran for roughly 7 to 11 cycles, a sample-barcoded 5' primer and a J-beta primer mix were used. TCRdb processed the 5' RACE reads anew with MiXCR; each CDR3 protein has one entry. The sample has 550,000 to 700,000 distinct CDR3 sequences, roughly 28% seen once; the top ten hold around a sixth. The sample was blood. These receptor sequences come from a woman between 70 and 85 years old in good health.

The chain employs TRBV10-3 and TRBJ2-7, with a tentative D call TRBD2 (6 bases). CDR1 is ENHRY, CDR2 SYGVKD, per germline. The germline V and J ends were trimmed by 2 bases and 0 bases, with 11 bases remaining between them. This CDR3 is 15 amino acids long. CDR3 residues: CAISEGGLASYEQYF. The CDR3, as DNA: TGTGCCATCAGTGAGGGAGGGCTAGCCTCCTACGAGCAGTACTTC.

This clonotype appeared a few times. V usage is TRBV10-3 and J usage is TRBJ2-1; 10 nucleotides match TRBD1. The germline gives CDR1 ENHRY, CDR2 SYGVKD. Losses at the gene ends were 2 bases for V and 2 bases for J; bases not matched to a gene: 3. The CDR3 loop spans 16 amino acids. This CDR3 reads CAISERGQGTYNEQFF. For the CDR3, the DNA is TGTGCCATCAGTGAGAGGGGACAGGGGACCTACAATGAGCAGTTCTTC.

This clonotype was observed a handful of times. The chain uses TRBV9 and TRBJ2-5, with TRBD1 matching over 7 bases. The closer fit of TRBJ2-1 to the DNA end suggests the J call may be wrong. The CDR3 runs 14 residues. Per the germline V gene, CDR1 is SGDLS and CDR2 is YYNGEE. The CDR3 bases are TGTGCCAGCACCGACCAGACAGGGCAGAATGAGCAGTTCTTC. Translated, it gives CASTDQTGQNEQFF.

This chain links TRBV20-1 with TRBJ1-5, with a weak D call TRBD1 (5 bases). Germline assignment: CDR1 DFQATT and CDR2 SNEGSKA (reference sequence). The CDR3 spans 13 residues. V lost 1 base to trimming and J lost 1 base, with 5 bases between them. In DNA form, the CDR3 reads TGCAGTGCTAGAGGGACAAGCAATCAGCCCCAGCATTTT. It specifies CSARGTSNQPQHF.

This rearrangement joins TRBV29-1 to TRBJ2-5; D tentatively fits TRBD1 or TRBD2 (5 bases each). The CDR3 loop spans 15 amino acids. Germline assignment: CDR1 SQVTM and CDR2 ANQGSEA. With 1 base removed from V and 2 bases from J, the gap between germline ends came to 14 bases. DNA for the CDR3: TGCAGCGTTGAAGGTGGATGGGGGTTACAAGAGACCCAGTACTTC. Translated, it gives CSVEGGWGLQETQYF.

The rearrangement joins TRBV24-1 to TRBJ2-2; D not certain. V was shortened by 9 bases and J by 3 bases, with 13 bases between the two germline ends. The CDR3 sequence is 14 residues long. CDR1 is KGHDR, CDR2 SFDVKD, per germline. The CDR3 loop reads CATAGVGYTGELFF. As DNA, the CDR3 is TGTGCCACCGCTGGGGTAGGCTACACCGGGGAGCTGTTTTTT.

J is TRBJ2-7 and V is TRBV4-3; TRBD2 aligns across 7 bases. V was clipped by 0 bases and J by 4 bases; unmatched bases: 3. CDR3 size: 14 residues. Looked up from germline, CDR1 is LGHNA and CDR2 is YSLEER. The CDR3 DNA reads TGCGCCAGCAGCCAAGACCAGGGAGGGTACGAGCAGTACTTC. Its protein product is CASSQDQGGYEQYF.

The gene calls are TRBV30 and TRBJ1-4; D unresolved. CDR3 length: 15 residues. The germline V gene has CDR1 GTSNPN and CDR2 SVGIG (reference sequence). Trimming removed 0 bases from V and 2 bases from J, with 10 bases in between. CDR3 nucleotides: TGTGCCTGGAGTGTGGGCGGATTCACTAATGAAAAACTGTTTTTT. It translates to CAWSVGGFTNEKLFF.

This clonotype was counted between two and nine times. This sequence joins TRBV20-1 and TRBJ2-1; D might be TRBD2 (5 bases). Germline V gives CDR1 DFQATT, CDR2 SNEGSKA (reference sequence). V gave up 1 base and J gave up 10 bases, with 8 bases separating them. The CDR3 length is 11 residues. The CDR3 loop is CSARATGEQFF. CDR3 DNA: TGCAGTGCTAGAGCCACGGGGGAGCAGTTCTTC.

In this sample, this clonotype turned up a few times. The chain links TRBV6-9 to TRBJ2-2; D is possibly TRBD1 (6 bases). The CDR3 length is 15 residues. Germline loops: CDR1 MNHGY, CDR2 SVAAGI. Trimming took 4 bases from V and 2 from J, leaving 11 bases between them. The DNA of the CDR3 is TGTGCCAGCAGTTTACCGGGACACAACACCGGGGAGCTGTTTTTT. Protein sequence: CASSLPGHNTGELFF.

This clonotype has only a few counts. The chain employs TRBV9 and TRBJ1-1, with 7 bases lining up with TRBD1. Germline CDR1 is SGDLS and CDR2 is YYNGEE. Trimming removed 0 bases from V and 10 bases from J; junction bases left unmatched: 3. The CDR3 runs to 12 residues. The CDR3 here is CASSVERGRAFF. For the CDR3, the DNA is TGTGCCAGCAGCGTAGAAAGGGGGCGAGCTTTCTTT.

This clonotype was picked up one time. The chain employs TRBV5-1 and TRBJ1-4, with D hard to call. V gave up 0 bases and J gave up 8 bases, with 11 bases separating them. The germline CDR1 and CDR2 sequences are SGHRS and YFSETQ. The CDR3 sequence is 14 residues long. In nucleotides, the CDR3 is TGCGCCAGCAGCTTGGAGGAGATAAACGAAAAACTGTTTTTT. It is translated as CASSLEEINEKLFF.

The chain uses TRBV9 and TRBJ2-3; D uncertain. The CDR3 length is 12 residues. V lost 4 bases and J 5 bases, leaving 8 bases between the germline ends. The germline V gene has CDR1 SGDLS and CDR2 YYNGEE. The DNA for the CDR3 is TGTGCCAGCAGCCTAAAGCGAGATACGCAGTATTTT. It translates to CASSLKRDTQYF. The complete variable domain, with remaining parts taken from reference TRBV9 and TRBJ2-3, reads DSGVTQTPKHLITATGQRVTLRCSPRSGDLSVYWYQQSLDQGLQFLIQYYNGEERAKGNILERFSAQQFPDLHSELNLSSLELGDSALYFCASSLKRDTQYFGPGTRLTVL.

In this sample, this clonotype turned up a few times. The V call is TRBV7-2, the J call TRBJ2-5, with 10 positions matching TRBD1. CDR1 and CDR2 (germline): SGHTA, FQGNSA. This CDR3 is 19 amino acids long. With V trimmed by 5 bases and J by 4 bases, 19 bases remained unmatched. The CDR3 sequence: CASSRNSHLLTGGGETQYF. CDR3 sequence (DNA): TGTGCCAGCAGCCGGAACTCACACCTCTTGACAGGGGGCGGAGAGACCCAGTACTTC. The variable domain in full, completed from reference TRBV7-2 and TRBJ2-5, reads GAGVSQSPSNKVTEKGKDVELRCDPISGHTALYWYRQSLGQGLEFLIYFQGNSAPDKSGLPSDRFSAERTGGSVSTLTIQRTQQEDSAVYLCASSRNSHLLTGGGETQYFGPGTRLLVL.

This clonotype was found a few times. The chain carries TRBV5-6 and TRBJ2-1; tentatively, D is TRBD2 (5 bases). The germline V gene encodes CDR1 SGHDT and CDR2 YYEEEE. V lost 3 bases to trimming and J lost 0 bases, with 13 bases between them. There are 16 residues in the CDR3. The CDR3 loop reads CASSWWTGSSYNEQFF. The CDR3 DNA reads as TGTGCCAGCAGCTGGTGGACGGGAAGCTCCTACAATGAGCAGTTCTTC. Complete variable domain (other parts from reference TRBV5-6 and TRBJ2-1): DAGVTQSPTHLIKTRGQQVTLRCSPKSGHDTVSWYQQALGQGPQFIFQYYEEEERQRGNFPDRFSGHQFPNYSSELNVNALLLGDSALYLCASSWWTGSSYNEQFFGPGTRLTVL.

In this sample, this clonotype turned up a few times. This chain joins TRBV5-1 and TRBJ2-7; 11 bases agree with TRBD2. V lost 4 bases and J lost 2; bases outside the gene matches: 2. The germline CDR1 and CDR2 sequences are SGHRS and YFSETQ. The CDR3 covers 14 residues. CDR3 in amino acids: CASSPTSGTYEQYF. Written as DNA, the CDR3 is TGCGCCAGCAGCCCGACTAGCGGGACCTACGAGCAGTACTTC.